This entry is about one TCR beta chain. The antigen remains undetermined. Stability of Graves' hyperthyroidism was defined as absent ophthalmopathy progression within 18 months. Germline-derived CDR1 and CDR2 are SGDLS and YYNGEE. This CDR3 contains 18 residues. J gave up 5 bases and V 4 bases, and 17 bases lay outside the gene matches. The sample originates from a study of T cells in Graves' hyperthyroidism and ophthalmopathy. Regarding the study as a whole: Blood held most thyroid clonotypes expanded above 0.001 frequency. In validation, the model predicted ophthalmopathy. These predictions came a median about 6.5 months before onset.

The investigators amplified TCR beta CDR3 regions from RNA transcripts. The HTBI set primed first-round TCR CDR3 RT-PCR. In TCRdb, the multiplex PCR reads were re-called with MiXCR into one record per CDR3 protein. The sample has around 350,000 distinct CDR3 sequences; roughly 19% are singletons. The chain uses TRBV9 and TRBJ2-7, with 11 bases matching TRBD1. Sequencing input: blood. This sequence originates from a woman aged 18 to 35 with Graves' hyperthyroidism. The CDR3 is CASSMGGEPGQGDHEQYF. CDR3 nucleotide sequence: TGTGCCAGCAGCATGGGGGGGGAGCCGGGACAGGGGGACCACGAGCAGTACTTC.